Here is one TCR beta chain with its context. The data originate from a study of shared clonotypes between healthy human individuals. Unsorted PBMC contributed roughly 320 ng DNA, tens of thousands of T cell genomes, to each replicate PCR. Profiled with immunoSEQ multiplex PCR; TCRdb holds only in-frame clones, not every one. The table lists about 600,000 clones, roughly 72% of them singletons. V lost 5 bases and J lost 2, with 11 bases in between. Germline-derived CDR1 and CDR2 are MDHEN and SYDVKM. The CDR3 consists of 14 residues. What was sequenced was PBMCs. The TCR originated in a middle-aged woman in good health. Some clones in this sample may be carry-over from other donors' samples. V is TRBV28 and J is TRBJ2-3; maybe TRBD2 (5 bases). CDR3: CASSTQDSTDTQYF. In DNA form, the CDR3 reads TGTGCCAGCAGTACGCAGGACTCCACAGATACGCAGTATTTT.